This T cell receptor beta chain was profiled in a study of T cells in Graves' hyperthyroidism and ophthalmopathy. General observations from the study: Blood also carried most thyroid clonotypes expanded above 0.001. A median about 6 months before onset, the model predicted ophthalmopathy. From stable hyperthyroidism, ophthalmopathy was set apart by a 13 V-J model.

The diagnoses drew upon clinical symptoms, serum thyroxine and TRAb, thyroid ultrasound and orbital computed tomography. Germline V gives CDR1 SEHNR, CDR2 FQNEAQ (reference sequence). V lost 5 bases and J lost 3, with 16 bases in between. The CDR3 extends over 15 amino acids. Regions amplified from RNA transcripts were the TCR beta CDR3 regions. HTBI primers drove first-round RT-PCR of the TCR CDR3. MiXCR was run by TCRdb on the multiplex PCR reads, yielding one entry per CDR3 protein. The data contain about 480,000 distinct CDR3 sequences, approximately 22% of them seen just once; the ten biggest clones take up around 50%. As to this clonotype: Antigen: not known.

The gene calls are TRBV7-9 and TRBJ1-2; D might be TRBD1 (6 bases). The origin of this receptor is a woman aged 70-85 years with Graves' ophthalmopathy. The specimen was blood. DNA for the CDR3: TGTGCCAGCAGCCCCTCCGGGCAGGGGTACTATGGCTACACCTTC. As protein: CASSPSGQGYYGYTF.